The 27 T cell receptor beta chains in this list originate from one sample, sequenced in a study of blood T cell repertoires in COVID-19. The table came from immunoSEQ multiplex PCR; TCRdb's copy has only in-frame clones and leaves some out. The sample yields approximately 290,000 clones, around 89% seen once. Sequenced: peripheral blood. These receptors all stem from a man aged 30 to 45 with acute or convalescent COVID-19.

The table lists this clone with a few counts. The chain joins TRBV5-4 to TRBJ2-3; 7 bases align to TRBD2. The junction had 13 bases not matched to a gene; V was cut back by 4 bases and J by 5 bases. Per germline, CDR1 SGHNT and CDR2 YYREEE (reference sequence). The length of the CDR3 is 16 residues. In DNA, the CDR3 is TGTGCCAGCAGCCCTTGGGTCGGGGGGAGGGAAGATACGCAGTATTTT. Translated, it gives CASSPWVGGREDTQYF.

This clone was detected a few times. As DNA, the CDR3 is TGTGCCAGCAGTGAGGACAGGGAAGTCCTGGGGACGGATGGGCCCCTCCACTTT. As protein: CASSEDREVLGTDGPLHF. The rearrangement links TRBV6-4 to TRBJ1-6; the match to TRBD1 covers 8 bases. The germline V gene encodes CDR1 MRHNA and CDR2 SNTAGT. V shed 3 bases, J shed 13 bases, and the junction held 20 bases outside the gene matches. This CDR3 region has 18 residues.

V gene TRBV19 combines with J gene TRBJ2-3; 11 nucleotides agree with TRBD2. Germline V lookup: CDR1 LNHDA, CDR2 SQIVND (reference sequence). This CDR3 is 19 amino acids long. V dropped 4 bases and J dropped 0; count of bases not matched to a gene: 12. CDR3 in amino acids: CASSTLLAGGQSSTDTQYF. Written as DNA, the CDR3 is TGTGCCAGTAGTACCCTTCTAGCGGGGGGTCAATCTAGCACAGATACGCAGTATTTT.

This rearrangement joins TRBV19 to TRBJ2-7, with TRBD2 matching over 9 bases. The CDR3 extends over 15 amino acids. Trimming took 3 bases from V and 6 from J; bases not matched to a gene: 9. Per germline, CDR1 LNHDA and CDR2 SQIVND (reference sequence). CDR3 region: CASSILSGRRGEQYF. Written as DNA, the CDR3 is TGTGCCAGTAGTATCCTTAGCGGGAGAAGGGGCGAGCAGTACTTC.

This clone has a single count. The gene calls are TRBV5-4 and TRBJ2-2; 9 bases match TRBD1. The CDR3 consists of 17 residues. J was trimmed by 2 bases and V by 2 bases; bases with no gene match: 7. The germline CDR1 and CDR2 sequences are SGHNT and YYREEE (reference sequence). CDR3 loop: CASSFGTGWVNTGELFF. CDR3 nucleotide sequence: TGTGCCAGCAGCTTTGGGACAGGGTGGGTCAACACCGGGGAGCTGTTTTTT.

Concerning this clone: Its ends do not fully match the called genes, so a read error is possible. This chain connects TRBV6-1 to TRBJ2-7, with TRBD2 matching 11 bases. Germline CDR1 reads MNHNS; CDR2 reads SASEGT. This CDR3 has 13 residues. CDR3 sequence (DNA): TGTGCCAGCAGTGAACAAACTAGCGGGAGCGTGGACTTC. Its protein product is CASSEQTSGSVDF.

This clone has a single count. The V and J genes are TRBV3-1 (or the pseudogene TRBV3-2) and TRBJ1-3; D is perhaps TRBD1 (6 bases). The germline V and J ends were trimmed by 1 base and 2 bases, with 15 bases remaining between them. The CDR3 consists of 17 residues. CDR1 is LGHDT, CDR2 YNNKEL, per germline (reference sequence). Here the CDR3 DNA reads TGTGCCAGCAGCCAAGGCTTAACGGGGGGCACTGGAAACACCATATATTTT. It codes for CASSQGLTGGTGNTIYF.

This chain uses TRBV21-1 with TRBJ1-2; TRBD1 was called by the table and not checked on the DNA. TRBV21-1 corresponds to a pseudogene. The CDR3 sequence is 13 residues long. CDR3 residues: CASSKGLWDGYTF. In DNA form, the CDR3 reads TGTGCCAGCAGCAAGGGCCTGTGGGATGGCTACACCTTC.

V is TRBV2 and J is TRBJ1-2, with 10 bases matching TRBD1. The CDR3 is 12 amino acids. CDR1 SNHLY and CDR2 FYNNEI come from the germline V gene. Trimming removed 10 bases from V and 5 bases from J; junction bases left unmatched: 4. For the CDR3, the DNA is TGTGCCAAGACAGGGGGCAGGTATGGCTACACCTTC. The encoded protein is CAKTGGRYGYTF.

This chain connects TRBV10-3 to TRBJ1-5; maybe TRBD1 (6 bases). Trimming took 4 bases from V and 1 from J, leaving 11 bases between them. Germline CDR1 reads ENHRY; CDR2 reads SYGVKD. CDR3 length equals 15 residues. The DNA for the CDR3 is TGTGCCATCAGTGGGGGGCCGGGAAGCAATCAGCCCCAGCATTTT. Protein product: CAISGGPGSNQPQHF.

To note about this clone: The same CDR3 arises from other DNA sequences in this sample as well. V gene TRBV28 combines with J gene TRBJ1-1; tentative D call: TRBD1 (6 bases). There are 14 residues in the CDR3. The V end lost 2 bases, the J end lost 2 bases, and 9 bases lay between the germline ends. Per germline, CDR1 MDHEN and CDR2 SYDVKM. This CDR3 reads CASSLTGLNTEAFF. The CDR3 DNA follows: TGTGCCAGCAGTTTAACAGGGCTAAACACTGAAGCTTTCTTT.

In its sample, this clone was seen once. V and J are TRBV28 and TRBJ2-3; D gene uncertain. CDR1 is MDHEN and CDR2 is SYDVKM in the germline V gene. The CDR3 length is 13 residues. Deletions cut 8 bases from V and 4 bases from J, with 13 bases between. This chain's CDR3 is CASGSAAPDTQYF. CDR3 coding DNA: TGTGCCAGCGGAAGCGCGGCCCCAGATACGCAGTATTTT.

CDR3 region: CASSIGGGSFDYEQYF. In nucleotides, the CDR3 is TGTGCCAGTAGTATAGGAGGAGGGAGCTTTGACTACGAGCAGTACTTC. This chain uses TRBV19 with TRBJ2-7; D possibly corresponds to TRBD2 (6 bases). V was cut by 1 base and J by 3 bases, with 16 bases left in between. In germline, CDR1 is LNHDA, CDR2 SQIVND (reference sequence). This CDR3 comprises 16 residues. Drawing the rest from reference TRBV19 and TRBJ2-7, the complete variable domain is DGGITQSPKYLFRKEGQNVTLSCEQNLNHDAMYWYRQDPGQGLRLIYYSQIVNDFQKGDIAEGYSVSREKKESFPLTVTSAQKNPTAFYLCASSIGGGSFDYEQYFGPGTRLTVT.

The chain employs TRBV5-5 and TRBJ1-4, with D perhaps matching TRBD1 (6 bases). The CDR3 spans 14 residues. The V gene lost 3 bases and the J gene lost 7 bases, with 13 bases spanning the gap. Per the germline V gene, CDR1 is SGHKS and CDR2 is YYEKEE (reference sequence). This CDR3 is CASSSTGLGEKLFF. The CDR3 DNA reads TGTGCCAGCAGCTCTACAGGGTTAGGTGAAAAACTGTTTTTT.

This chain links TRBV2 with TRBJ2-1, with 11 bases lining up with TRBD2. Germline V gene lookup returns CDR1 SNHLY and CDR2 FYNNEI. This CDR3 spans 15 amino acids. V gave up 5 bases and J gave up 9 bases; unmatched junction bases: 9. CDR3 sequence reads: CASSRLAGGGVEQFF. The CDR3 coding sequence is TGTGCCAGCAGTCGTTTAGCGGGAGGGGGGGTTGAGCAGTTCTTC.

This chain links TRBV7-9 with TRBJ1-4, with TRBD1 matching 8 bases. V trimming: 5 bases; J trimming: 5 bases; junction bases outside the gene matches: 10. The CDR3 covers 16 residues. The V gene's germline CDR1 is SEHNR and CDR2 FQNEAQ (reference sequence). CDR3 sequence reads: CASSPKGQGENEKLFF. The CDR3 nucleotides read TGTGCCAGCAGCCCGAAAGGACAGGGAGAGAATGAAAAACTGTTTTTT.

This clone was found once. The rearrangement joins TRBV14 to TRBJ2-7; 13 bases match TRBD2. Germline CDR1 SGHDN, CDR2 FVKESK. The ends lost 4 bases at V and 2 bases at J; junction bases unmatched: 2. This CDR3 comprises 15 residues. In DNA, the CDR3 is TGTGCCAGCAGCCGAGGACTAGCGGGAGCCTACGAGCAGTACTTC. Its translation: CASSRGLAGAYEQYF. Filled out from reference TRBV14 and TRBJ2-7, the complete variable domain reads EAGVTQFPSHSVIEKGQTVTLRCDPISGHDNLYWYRRVMGKEIKFLLHFVKESKQDESGMPNNRFLAERTGGTYSTLKVQPAELEDSGVYFCASSRGLAGAYEQYFGPGTRLTVT.

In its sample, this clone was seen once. CDR3 protein: CASSSRSNQPQHF. The CDR3 DNA reads as TGTGCCAGCAGCTCCCGGAGCAATCAGCCCCAGCATTTT. This chain links TRBV7-2 with TRBJ1-5; D remains unclear. The CDR3 extends over 13 amino acids. The V end lost 4 bases, the J end lost 1 base, and 5 bases lay between the germline ends. The germline V gene has CDR1 SGHTA and CDR2 FQGNSA. Looking up the rest from reference TRBV7-2 and TRBJ1-5 gives the full variable domain: GAGVSQSPSNKVTEKGKDVELRCDPISGHTALYWYRQSLGQGLEFLIYFQGNSAPDKSGLPSDRFSAERTGGSVSTLTIQRTQQEDSAVYLCASSSRSNQPQHFGDGTRLSIL.

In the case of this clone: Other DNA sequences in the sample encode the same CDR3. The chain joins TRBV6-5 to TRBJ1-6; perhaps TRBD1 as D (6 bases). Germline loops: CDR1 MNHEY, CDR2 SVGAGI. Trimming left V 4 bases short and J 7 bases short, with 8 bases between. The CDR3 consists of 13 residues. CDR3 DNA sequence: TGTGCCAGCAGTTCGCAGGGGAATTCACCCCTCCACTTT. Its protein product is CASSSQGNSPLHF.

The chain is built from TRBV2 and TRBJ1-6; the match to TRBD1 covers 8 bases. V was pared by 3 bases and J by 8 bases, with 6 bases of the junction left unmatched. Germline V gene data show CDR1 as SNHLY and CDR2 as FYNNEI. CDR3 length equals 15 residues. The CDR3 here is CASSDGTGLYSPLHF. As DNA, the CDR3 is TGTGCCAGCAGTGATGGGACAGGACTGTATTCACCCCTCCACTTT.

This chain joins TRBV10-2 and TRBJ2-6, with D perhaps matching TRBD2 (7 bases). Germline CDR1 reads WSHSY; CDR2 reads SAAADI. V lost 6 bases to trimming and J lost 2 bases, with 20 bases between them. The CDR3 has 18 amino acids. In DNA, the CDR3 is TGCGCCAGCAGGGCTACGGGGGGCCCCAACACTGGGGCCAACGTCCTGACTTTC. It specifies CASRATGGPNTGANVLTF.

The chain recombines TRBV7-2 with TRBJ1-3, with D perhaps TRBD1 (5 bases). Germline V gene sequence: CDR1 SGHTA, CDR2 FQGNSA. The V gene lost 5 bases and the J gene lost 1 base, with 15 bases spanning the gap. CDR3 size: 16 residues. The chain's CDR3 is CASSKTRASSGNTIYF. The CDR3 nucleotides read TGTGCCAGCAGCAAGACCAGGGCTTCGTCTGGAAACACCATATATTTT. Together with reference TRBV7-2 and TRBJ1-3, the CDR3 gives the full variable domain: GAGVSQSPSNKVTEKGKDVELRCDPISGHTALYWYRQSLGQGLEFLIYFQGNSAPDKSGLPSDRFSAERTGGSVSTLTIQRTQQEDSAVYLCASSKTRASSGNTIYFGEGSWLTVV.

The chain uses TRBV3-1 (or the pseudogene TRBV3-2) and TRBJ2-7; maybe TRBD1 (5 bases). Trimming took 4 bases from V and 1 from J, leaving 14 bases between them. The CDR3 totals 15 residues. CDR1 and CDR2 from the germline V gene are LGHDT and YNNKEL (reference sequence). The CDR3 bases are TGTGCCAGCAGCCTAAGAAAGACAGCGTCCTACGAGCAGTACTTC. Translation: CASSLRKTASYEQYF.

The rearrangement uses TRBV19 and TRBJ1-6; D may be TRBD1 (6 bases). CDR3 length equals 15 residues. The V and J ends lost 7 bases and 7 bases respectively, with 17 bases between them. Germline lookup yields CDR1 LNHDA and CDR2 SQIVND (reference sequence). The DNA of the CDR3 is TGTGCCAGTACCACGACAGGAGCCCTCAATTCACCCCTCCACTTT. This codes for CASTTTGALNSPLHF.

The CDR3: CASSSPGQGTYEQYF. As DNA, the CDR3 is TGTGCCAGCAGTTCTCCGGGACAGGGGACCTACGAGCAGTACTTC. V gene TRBV28 combines with J gene TRBJ2-7; 10 bases are shared with TRBD1. Germline values: CDR1 MDHEN, CDR2 SYDVKM. Trimming cost V 4 bases and J 2 bases; bases outside gene matches: 5. The CDR3 totals 15 residues.

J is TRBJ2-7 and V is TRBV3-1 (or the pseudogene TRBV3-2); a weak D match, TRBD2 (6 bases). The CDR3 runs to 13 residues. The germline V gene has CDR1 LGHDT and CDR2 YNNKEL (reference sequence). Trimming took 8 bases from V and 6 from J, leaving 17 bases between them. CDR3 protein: CASASRDSSEQYF. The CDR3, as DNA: TGTGCCAGCGCATCGCGGGATTCATCCGAGCAGTACTTC.

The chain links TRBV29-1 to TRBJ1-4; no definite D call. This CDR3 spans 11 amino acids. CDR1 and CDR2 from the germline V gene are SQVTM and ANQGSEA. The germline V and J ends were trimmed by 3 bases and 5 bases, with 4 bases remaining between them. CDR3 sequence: CSVEQNEKLFF. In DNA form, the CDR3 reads TGCAGCGTTGAGCAGAATGAAAAACTGTTTTTT.